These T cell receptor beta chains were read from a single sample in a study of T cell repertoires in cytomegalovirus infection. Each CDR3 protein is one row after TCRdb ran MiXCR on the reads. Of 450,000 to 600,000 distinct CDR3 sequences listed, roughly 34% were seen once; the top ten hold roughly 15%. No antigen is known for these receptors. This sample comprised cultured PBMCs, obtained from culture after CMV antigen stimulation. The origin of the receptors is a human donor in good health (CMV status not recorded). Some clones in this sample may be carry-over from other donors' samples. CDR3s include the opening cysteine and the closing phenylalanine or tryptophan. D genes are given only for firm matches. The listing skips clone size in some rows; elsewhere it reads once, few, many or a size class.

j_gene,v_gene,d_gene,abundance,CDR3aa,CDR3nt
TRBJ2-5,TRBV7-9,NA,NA,CASSFNQGAQETQYF,TGTGCCAGCAGCTTTAATCAGGGTGCCCAAGAGACCCAGTACTTC
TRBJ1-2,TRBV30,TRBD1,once,CACQGAGNYGYTF,TGTGCCTGCCAGGGGGCGGGTAACTATGGCTACACCTTC
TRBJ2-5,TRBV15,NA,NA,CATSWRPGQETQYF,TGTGCCACCAGTTGGAGGCCAGGTCAAGAGACCCAGTACTTC
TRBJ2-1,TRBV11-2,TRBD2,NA,CASSLGLAANEQFF,TGTGCCAGCAGCTTAGGGCTAGCGGCCAATGAGCAGTTCTTC
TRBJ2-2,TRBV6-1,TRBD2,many,CASTATGTRNTGELFF,TGTGCCAGCACAGCAACCGGGACTAGGAACACCGGGGAGCTGTTTTTT
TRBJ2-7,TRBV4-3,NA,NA,CASSQSGFAYEQYF,TGCGCCAGCAGCCAATCTGGGTTTGCCTACGAGCAGTACTTC
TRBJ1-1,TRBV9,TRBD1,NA,CASSVDPGTGVNTEAFF,TGTGCCAGCAGCGTAGATCCCGGGACAGGGGTGAACACTGAAGCTTTCTTT
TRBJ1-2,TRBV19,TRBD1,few,CASSADREAYGYTF,TGTGCCAGTTCAGCCGACAGGGAGGCTTATGGCTACACCTTC
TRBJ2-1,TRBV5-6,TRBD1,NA,CASSFRTGGYNEQFF,TGTGCCAGCAGCTTCCGGACAGGAGGTTACAATGAGCAGTTCTTC
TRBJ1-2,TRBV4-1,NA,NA,CASSQVDSGGYTF,TGCGCCAGCAGCCAAGTTGACAGCGGGGGCTACACCTTC
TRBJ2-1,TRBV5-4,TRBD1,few,CASSSSLTGEIYNEQFF,TGTGCCAGCAGTTCTTCCCTCACAGGGGAAATCTACAATGAGCAGTTCTTC
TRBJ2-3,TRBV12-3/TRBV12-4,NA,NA,CASSAGVAATPMDTQYF,TGTGCCAGCAGCGCCGGGGTAGCGGCCACGCCGATGGATACGCAGTATTTT
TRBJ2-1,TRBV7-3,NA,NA,CASSFELGTPSYNEQFF,TGTGCCAGCAGCTTCGAACTCGGGACCCCCTCCTACAATGAGCAGTTCTTC
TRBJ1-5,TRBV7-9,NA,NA,CASSLVGTGHPNQPQHF,TGTGCCAGCAGCTTAGTGGGCACAGGGCACCCTAATCAGCCCCAGCATTTT
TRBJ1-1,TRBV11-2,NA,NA,CASRRLEGVVGAFF,TGTGCCAGCAGGAGATTGGAGGGGGTAGTAGGGGCTTTCTTT
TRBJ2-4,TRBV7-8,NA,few,CASSPLAGPRGNIQYF,TGTGCCAGCAGCCCCCTGGCTGGTCCCCGGGGAAACATTCAGTACTTC
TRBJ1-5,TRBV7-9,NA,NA,CASSPGGGPNQPQHF,TGTGCCAGCAGCCCCGGCGGGGGTCCCAATCAGCCCCAGCATTTT
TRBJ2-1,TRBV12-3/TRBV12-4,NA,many,CADSFGDPHNNEQFF,TGTGCCGACAGTTTTGGGGACCCCCACAACAATGAGCAGTTCTTC
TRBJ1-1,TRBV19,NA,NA,CASRTGMNTEAFF,TGTGCCAGTAGGACAGGAATGAACACTGAAGCTTTCTTT
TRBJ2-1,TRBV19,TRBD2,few,CASIPTSGRWDEQFF,TGTGCCAGTATTCCGACTAGCGGGAGATGGGATGAGCAGTTCTTC
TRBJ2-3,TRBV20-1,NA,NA,CSGGPLPDTQYF,TGCAGTGGAGGGCCGCTGCCAGATACGCAGTATTTT
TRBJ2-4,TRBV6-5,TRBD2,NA,CASSHPGLAGAKNIQYF,TGTGCCAGCAGTCACCCGGGACTAGCGGGAGCCAAAAACATTCAGTACTTC
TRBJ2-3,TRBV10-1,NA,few,CASSDPVQSRGTDTQYF,TGCGCCAGCAGTGACCCCGTTCAGAGTAGGGGCACAGATACGCAGTATTTT
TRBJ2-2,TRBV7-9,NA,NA,CASSPGGGELFF,TGTGCCAGCAGCCCGGGCGGAGGGGAGCTGTTTTTT
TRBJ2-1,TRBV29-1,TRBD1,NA,CSVYRQGSSYNEQFF,TGCAGCGTTTATAGACAGGGAAGCTCCTACAATGAGCAGTTCTTC
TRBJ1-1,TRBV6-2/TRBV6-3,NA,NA,CASSYQTGTPAFF,TGTGCCAGCAGTTACCAAACCGGGACTCCGGCTTTCTTT